Sequencing of this TCR beta chain was carried out in a study of blood T cell repertoires in COVID-19. The repertoire was sequenced with immunoSEQ multiplex PCR; TCRdb's copy has only in-frame clones and lacks some. The sample contains roughly 100,000 clones, around 86% of which appear only once. V shed 2 bases and J shed 0 bases, with 14 bases lying between them. Germline CDR1 and CDR2: ENHRY and SYGVKD. The CDR3 has 17 amino acids. Source material: peripheral blood. This TCR came from a man aged 50-60 years with active or convalescent COVID-19. This rearrangement joins TRBV10-3 to TRBJ1-5; no clear D gene. CDR3 in amino acids: CAISENGVALSNQPQHF. The CDR3, as DNA: TGTGCCATCAGTGAGAATGGAGTAGCCCTTAGCAATCAGCCCCAGCATTTT.